Below, 31 T cell receptor beta chains from the same sample are listed, as sequenced in a study. TCRdb re-derived calls from the RT-PCR reads in MiXCR, one entry per CDR3 protein. The data contain about 680,000 distinct CDR3 sequences, 11% to 15% of them singletons. Sequences were obtained from memory CD4+ T cells from blood. These receptors were obtained from a female donor in good health, serving as a healthy control.

The rearrangement joins TRBV7-9 to TRBJ2-7, with D possibly matching TRBD2 (5 bases). V lost 5 bases, J lost 1 base, and 18 bases lay in between. The CDR3 spans 16 residues. From germline, CDR1 is SEHNR and CDR2 FQNEAQ (reference sequence). CDR3 bases: TGTGCCAGCAGCCCCCCTTATGGGAGCCTATCCTACGAGCAGTACTTC. Translating it yields CASSPPYGSLSYEQYF.

The chain employs TRBV5-1 and TRBJ2-3, with TRBD1 matching 7 bases. The V gene's germline CDR1 is SGHRS and CDR2 YFSETQ. The CDR3 is made up of 16 amino acids. Losses at the gene ends were 4 bases for V and 4 bases for J; bases not matched to a gene: 12. CDR3 DNA sequence: TGCGCCAGCAGCAACCGCCCGACAGGGATCCCAGATACGCAGTATTTT. Protein product: CASSNRPTGIPDTQYF.

V and J are TRBV7-9 and TRBJ2-3, with a possible D match to TRBD1 (6 bases). Deletions cut 5 bases from V and 0 bases from J, with 18 bases between. The CDR3 has 17 residues. CDR1 and CDR2 (germline): SEHNR, FQNEAQ (reference sequence). CDR3 sequence: CASSPNPGTHSTDTQYF. The CDR3 DNA sequence: TGTGCCAGCAGCCCAAATCCCGGGACACACAGCACAGATACGCAGTATTTT.

This clonotype was seen more than once but under ten times. The chain joins TRBV7-2 to TRBJ2-7; 9 bases map to TRBD2. From germline, CDR1 is SGHTA and CDR2 FQGNSA. With V trimmed by 5 bases and J by 2 bases, 7 bases remained unmatched. This CDR3 comprises 15 residues. The CDR3: CASSVTSGRTYEQYF. The DNA of the CDR3 is TGTGCCAGCAGCGTGACTAGCGGACGAACCTACGAGCAGTACTTC.

J is TRBJ1-1 and V is TRBV12-3 or TRBV12-4; D unclear. The CDR3 is 11 residues long. Trimming took 6 bases from V and 7 from J, leaving 9 bases between them. The CDR3 bases are TGTGCCAGCAGCGGGATAGATGAAGCTTTCTTT. Protein: CASSGIDEAFF.

The rearrangement joins TRBV7-9 to TRBJ1-2; D is undetermined. Germline CDR1 reads SEHNR; CDR2 reads FQNEAQ (reference sequence). The CDR3 extends over 18 amino acids. The ends were cut back, 0 bases at V and 3 bases at J, with 20 bases in the middle. The CDR3 reads CASSLAFGFQENHYGYTF. DNA of the CDR3: TGTGCCAGCAGCTTAGCGTTCGGGTTCCAAGAGAATCACTATGGCTACACCTTC.

This clonotype was detected only a few times. The V call is TRBV5-8, the J call TRBJ2-1, with unresolved D. Per the germline V gene, CDR1 is SGHTS and CDR2 is YDEGEE. The CDR3 is 14 residues long. With 0 bases removed from V and 6 bases from J, the gap between germline ends came to 10 bases. Here the CDR3 reads CASSLVGRLNEQFF. The DNA of the CDR3 is TGTGCCAGCAGCTTGGTGGGTAGGCTCAATGAGCAGTTCTTC.

This clonotype appeared a few times. This rearrangement joins TRBV12-3 or TRBV12-4 to TRBJ2-7; weak D call: TRBD1 (6 bases). Trimming removed 6 bases at V and 2 bases at J, with 17 bases between. This CDR3 contains 15 residues. CDR3 nucleotide sequence: TGTGCCAGCAGAGCCACAGGGTTAGGGACCTACGAGCAGTACTTC. Residues: CASRATGLGTYEQYF.

This clonotype was seen ten or more times. The genes are TRBV20-1 and TRBJ2-1; D is perhaps TRBD1 or TRBD2 (6 bases each). The CDR3 length is 14 residues. Trimming shortened V by 5 bases and J by 0 bases, and 11 bases separated the two germline ends. The germline V gene has CDR1 DFQATT and CDR2 SNEGSKA (reference sequence). CDR3 sequence: CSAAGHSSYNEQFF. CDR3 DNA sequence: TGCAGTGCTGCGGGACACAGCTCCTACAATGAGCAGTTCTTC.

In its sample, this clonotype was seen many times. The rearrangement links TRBV6-5 to TRBJ1-1; D not certain. The V end was cut by 5 bases, the J end by 11 bases, with 21 bases between. Germline values: CDR1 MNHEY, CDR2 SVGAGI. CDR3 size: 14 residues. The CDR3 loop is CASSQGISNPVAFF. The CDR3 bases are TGTGCCAGCAGTCAAGGGATATCGAACCCGGTGGCTTTCTTT.

The chain links TRBV18 to TRBJ2-7; 9 nucleotides align to TRBD2. The V segment lost 3 bases and the J segment 0 bases; nucleotides outside the gene matches: 6. The CDR3 length is 16 residues. Germline values: CDR1 KGHSH, CDR2 LQKENI. The CDR3 spells CASSPASGITSYEQYF. The CDR3 DNA reads as TGTGCCAGCTCACCGGCTAGCGGGATTACCTCCTACGAGCAGTACTTC.

V usage is TRBV12-3 or TRBV12-4 and J usage is TRBJ1-1, with D perhaps TRBD1 (6 bases). This CDR3 region has 13 residues. The CDR3 reads CASLNEQGTEAFF. CDR3 sequence (DNA): TGTGCTAGCCTTAACGAACAGGGAACTGAAGCTTTCTTT.

This clonotype occurred a few times. V usage is TRBV11-2 and J usage is TRBJ1-6; tentative D call: TRBD1 (5 bases). CDR3 size: 15 residues. Trimming removed 7 bases at V and 7 bases at J, with 17 bases between. Germline CDR1 and CDR2: SGHAT and FQNNGV. Here the CDR3 DNA reads TGTGCCAGCACCTTCGCCGGGACGGACAATTCACCCCTCCACTTT. It codes for CASTFAGTDNSPLHF.

The chain links TRBV5-1 to TRBJ2-1; 9 bases match TRBD1. After removal of 9 bases from V and 8 bases from J, the junction contained 6 bases not matched to a gene. The germline CDR1 and CDR2 sequences are SGHRS and YFSETQ. The CDR3 runs 12 residues. CDR3 bases: TGCGCCACCTCGGGACAGGGCGATGAGCAGTTCTTC. It yields the protein CATSGQGDEQFF.

This chain joins TRBV7-2 and TRBJ2-2, with 12 bases lining up with TRBD1. V trimming: 1 base; J trimming: 8 bases; junction bases outside the gene matches: 5. The CDR3 covers 16 residues. Germline values: CDR1 SGHTA, CDR2 FQGNSA. The CDR3: CASSLVGTGGSGELFF. The DNA for the CDR3 is TGTGCCAGCAGCTTAGTGGGGACAGGGGGCTCTGGGGAGCTGTTTTTT.

Ten or more counts support this clonotype. The V call is TRBV10-3, the J call TRBJ1-2, with 7 bases fitting TRBD1. The V gene's germline CDR1 is ENHRY and CDR2 SYGVKD. Trimming took 8 bases from V and 6 from J; bases not matched to a gene: 12. This CDR3 region has 14 residues. The CDR3 nucleotides are TGTGCCATCTCCCTGAGGGGGCGCGAGGATGGCTACACCTTC. Translation gives CAISLRGREDGYTF.

In this sample, this clonotype turned up a few times. V and J are TRBV6-2 or TRBV6-3 and TRBJ2-4; D call uncertain. V was trimmed by 4 bases and J by 8 bases, leaving 15 bases between them. Per germline, CDR1 MNHEY and CDR2 SVGEGT. The CDR3 runs 14 residues. The CDR3 nucleotides are TGTGCCAGCAGTTCATTTAGAGTACAAGACATTCAGTACTTC. It codes for CASSSFRVQDIQYF.

A few counts support this clonotype. The chain has TRBV28 and TRBJ1-2, with D hard to call. Germline V lookup: CDR1 MDHEN, CDR2 SYDVKM. The CDR3 sequence is 14 residues long. The ends were cut back, 7 bases at V and 5 bases at J, with 17 bases in the middle. The CDR3 DNA reads TGTGCCAGCATGCCCGGCGGGTCACAATATGGCTACACCTTC. Amino acid sequence: CASMPGGSQYGYTF.

This clonotype was detected ten times or more. The rearrangement uses TRBV5-1 and TRBJ1-5; TRBD1 aligns across 7 bases. The CDR3 runs to 14 residues. CDR1 SGHRS and CDR2 YFSETQ come from the germline V gene. Germline trimming cut 4 bases from V and 3 bases from J; bases unmatched to any gene: 4. DNA of the CDR3: TGCGCCAGCAGCCCGACAGGGCTCAATCAGCCCCAGCATTTT. Translation: CASSPTGLNQPQHF.

This clonotype has only a few counts. This chain connects TRBV20-1 to TRBJ2-1, with 8 bases lining up with TRBD2. The CDR3 covers 14 residues. The V gene end was trimmed by 3 bases and the J gene end by 7 bases; junction bases not matched to a gene: 8. Looked up from germline, CDR1 is DFQATT and CDR2 is SNEGSKA (reference sequence). CDR3 DNA sequence: TGCAGTGCTAGTTGGGCGGGCGGGAGGAATGAGCAGTTCTTC. Its translation: CSASWAGGRNEQFF.

This chain uses TRBV30 with TRBJ2-4, with D perhaps TRBD1 (5 bases). The germline V gene encodes CDR1 GTSNPN and CDR2 SVGIG (reference sequence). V shed 1 base and J shed 4 bases, with 8 bases lying between them. This CDR3 region has 13 residues. The CDR3: CAWSGQGKNIQYF. In DNA form, the CDR3 reads TGTGCCTGGAGTGGGCAGGGAAAAAACATTCAGTACTTC.

In its sample, this clonotype was seen many times. This chain connects TRBV25-1 to TRBJ2-5; 8 bases line up with TRBD1. Germline loops: CDR1 MGHDK, CDR2 SYGVNS. The CDR3 has 16 amino acids. With V trimmed by 8 bases and J by 4 bases, 15 bases remained unmatched. The DNA of the CDR3 is TGTGCCAGCGGGGGGACAGGTACCGGAGTAGCAGAGACCCAGTACTTC. Amino acid sequence: CASGGTGTGVAETQYF. Variable domain in full (rest from reference TRBV25-1 and TRBJ2-5): EADIYQTPRYLVIGTGKKITLECSQTMGHDKMYWYQQDPGMELHLIHYSYGVNSTEKGDLSSESTVSRIRTEHFPLTLESARPSHTSQYLCASGGTGTGVAETQYFGPGTRLLVL.

The sample holds many counts of this clonotype. The chain joins TRBV10-3 to TRBJ2-7; TRBD2 might be the D (5 bases). CDR1 and CDR2 (germline): ENHRY, SYGVKD. V gave up 7 bases and J gave up 5 bases, with 18 bases separating them. The CDR3 has 14 residues. CDR3 sequence reads: CAIKPVEVTDEQYF. The DNA for the CDR3 is TGTGCCATCAAACCTGTGGAGGTCACAGACGAGCAGTACTTC.

This clonotype showed up many times. This sequence joins TRBV5-1 and TRBJ1-1, with 12 bases lining up with TRBD1. This CDR3 has 16 residues. CDR1 and CDR2 (germline): SGHRS, YFSETQ. The junction had 8 bases not matched to a gene; V was cut back by 4 bases and J by 4 bases. The chain's CDR3 is CASSPGTGGAGTEAFF. The CDR3 nucleotides read TGCGCCAGCAGCCCCGGGACAGGGGGCGCGGGCACTGAAGCTTTCTTT.

This clonotype was seen many times. The CDR3: CASSWMGERSRDGYTF. As DNA, the CDR3 is TGCGCCAGCAGCTGGATGGGAGAGCGGTCAAGGGATGGCTACACCTTC. J is TRBJ1-2 and V is TRBV4-1, with D unresolved. Germline lookup yields CDR1 MGHRA and CDR2 YSYEKL. The V gene lost 5 bases and the J gene lost 6 bases, with 22 bases spanning the gap. CDR3 length: 16 residues.

V and J are TRBV12-3 or TRBV12-4 and TRBJ2-1; 10 bases match TRBD2. V lost 8 bases to trimming and J lost 9 bases; unmatched junction nucleotides: 10. The CDR3 has 14 amino acids. In DNA, the CDR3 is TGTGCCAGCGTACAAGCGGGGGGGATGGGTGAGCAGTTCTTC. Translated: CASVQAGGMGEQFF.

The V gene is TRBV7-2, the J gene TRBJ1-1; D unresolved. CDR1 is SGHTA and CDR2 is FQGNSA in the germline V gene. The V gene lost 1 base and the J gene lost 1 base, with 7 bases spanning the gap. The CDR3 contains 14 residues. CDR3 nucleotides: TGTGCCAGCAGCTTAGGGGAGGCGAACACTGAAGCTTTCTTT. Protein sequence: CASSLGEANTEAFF.

This clonotype occurred a few times. DNA of the CDR3: TGCGCCAGCAGCCCCCTGGAGGCGGGCGGGGAGCTGTTTTTT. The encoded protein is CASSPLEAGGELFF. V usage is TRBV4-3 and J usage is TRBJ2-2; weak D call: TRBD2 (5 bases). The germline V gene has CDR1 LGHNA and CDR2 YSLEER. The CDR3 is made up of 14 amino acids. Between the trimmed V and J ends, which lost 4 bases and 7 bases, there was a span of 13 bases.

This clonotype was detected a few times. The chain uses TRBV5-1 and TRBJ2-3; D not resolved. Germline V gene sequence: CDR1 SGHRS, CDR2 YFSETQ. The V and J ends lost 6 bases and 11 bases respectively, with 22 bases between them. The CDR3 runs 14 residues. In nucleotides, the CDR3 is TGCGCCAGCAAGGTGACGCTGACCGAGCCGGGGCAGTATTTT. Protein sequence: CASKVTLTEPGQYF.

This clonotype was recorded a few times. V gene TRBV7-9 combines with J gene TRBJ1-1; the D is unclear. Germline V lookup: CDR1 SEHNR, CDR2 FQNEAQ (reference sequence). This CDR3 comprises 13 residues. Trimming stripped 4 bases from V and 4 bases from J, with 10 bases between. The CDR3 region is CASSSLRVTEAFF. The CDR3 DNA reads TGTGCCAGCAGCTCCTTACGGGTCACTGAAGCTTTCTTT.

This clonotype has at least ten counts. CDR3 coding DNA: TGTGCCAGCAGTTCCTCGCTAGCGGGAGGGCCAACAGATACGCAGTATTTT. Its translation is CASSSSLAGGPTDTQYF. The chain recombines TRBV12-3 or TRBV12-4 with TRBJ2-3; the match to TRBD2 covers 12 bases. Unmatched junction bases numbered 8, after V lost 4 bases and J lost 3 bases. The CDR3 length is 17 residues.